Sequencing of this T cell receptor (beta chain) was carried out in a study of blood T cell repertoires in COVID-19. At the level of the study: The origin of the acute and convalescent COVID-19 samples was the United States, Italy and Spain. Sample material is recorded as cDNA or gDNA derived from T cells, B-cell-depleted T cells, or PBMCs.

As originally analysed: Estimated nucleated cell counts came from reference gene primer amplification. TCRdb's copy holds only in-frame clones and misses some; the assay was immunoSEQ multiplex PCR. That table furnishes V, J and clone size, whereas the DNA furnished D and trimming. The top ten hold 8.6% of the sample, which has roughly 180,000 clones, 75% to 80% seen once. This clone appeared a few times. V trimming: 5 bases; J trimming: 8 bases; junction bases outside the gene matches: 7. The germline CDR1 and CDR2 sequences are SGHTA and FQGNSA. CDR3 length equals 15 residues. The sequenced sample was peripheral blood. The sequence came from a woman between 50 and 59 years old with active or convalescent COVID-19. This chain connects TRBV7-2 to TRBJ2-1; 12 positions agree with TRBD2. CDR3 DNA: TGTGCCAGCAGCATTTCTAGCGGGGGGGCATATGAGCAGTTCTTC. Amino acids: CASSISSGGAYEQFF.